This T cell receptor beta chain was captured in a study of response to subunit inactivated influenza vaccine. General study points: Authors suggested each seasonal flu vaccination may recruit only limited numbers of new T cells.

A single record per CDR3 protein comes from TCRdb applying MiXCR to the RT-PCR reads. The sample consists of around 300,000 distinct CDR3 sequences, roughly 20% of them appearing once. Turning to this clonotype: Its antigen is still unknown.

Looked up from germline, CDR1 is MGHDK and CDR2 is SYGVNS. Trimming took 4 bases from V and 0 from J, leaving 16 bases between them. This CDR3 region has 17 residues. The source is a man between 45 and 75 years old who received an inactivated influenza vaccine. The chain couples TRBV25-1 to TRBJ1-5; D is undetermined. The sample in question was PBMCs from blood, obtained less than 22 months after vaccination. The CDR3 sequence: CASSAIPDGLSNQPQHF. The CDR3 DNA reads as TGTGCCAGCAGTGCAATTCCGGACGGCCTTAGCAATCAGCCCCAGCATTTT.